The 28 T cell receptor beta chains below were found in one sample sequenced in a study of T cell responses to AZD1222 COVID-19 vaccine. The protocol was immunoSEQ multiplex PCR, while the TCRdb copy is restricted to in-frame clones and leaves out a portion. Among about 160,000 clones listed, 90% to 95% were seen once. Here the sequenced sample was peripheral blood, taken on day 0 of MenACWY control vaccination. Source of these receptors: an adult in good health.

The chain links TRBV27 to TRBJ2-7; no clear D gene. In germline, CDR1 is MNHEY, CDR2 SMNVEV (reference sequence). This CDR3 region has 12 residues. Trimming shortened V by 4 bases and J by 4 bases, and 8 bases separated the two germline ends. The CDR3 DNA sequence: TGTGCCAGCAGTTCTTTGGGTTACGAGCAGTACTTC. Translating gives CASSSLGYEQYF.

The chain combines TRBV27 with TRBJ1-5; D perhaps matches TRBD1 (5 bases). The V gene lost 2 bases and the J gene lost 0 bases, with 8 bases spanning the gap. The germline V gene encodes CDR1 MNHEY and CDR2 SMNVEV (reference sequence). This CDR3 comprises 15 residues. The CDR3 nucleotides read TGTGCCAGCAGTTTACTAGGGGATAGCAATCAGCCCCAGCATTTT. Protein product: CASSLLGDSNQPQHF.

The rearrangement uses TRBV7-9 and TRBJ1-1; D remains ambiguous. V was cut by 1 base and J by 4 bases, with 10 bases left in between. This CDR3 spans 14 amino acids. Per the germline V gene, CDR1 is SEHNR and CDR2 is FQNEAQ (reference sequence). CDR3 in amino acids: CASSLGGLGTEAFF. Here the CDR3 DNA reads TGTGCCAGCAGCTTAGGAGGTCTAGGCACTGAAGCTTTCTTT.

The count of this clone is one. CDR3 amino acids: CASRTPGSSYNEQFF. DNA for the CDR3: TGTGCCAGTCGGACCCCTGGGAGCTCCTACAATGAGCAGTTCTTC. The gene calls are TRBV19 and TRBJ2-1, with D perhaps matching TRBD2 (5 bases). The ends were cut back, 8 bases at V and 0 bases at J, with 14 bases in the middle. The CDR3 runs 15 residues. Germline CDR1 reads LNHDA; CDR2 reads SQIVND (reference sequence).

The chain couples TRBV5-1 to TRBJ2-7; 9 nucleotides match TRBD2. The J segment lost 2 bases and the V segment lost 2 bases, leaving 11 bases of the junction unmatched. The length of the CDR3 is 17 residues. Germline loops: CDR1 SGHRS, CDR2 YFSETQ. In DNA form, the CDR3 reads TGCGCCAGCAGCTTCATGGGCGATAGCGGGAGACCCTACGAGCAGTACTTC. It encodes CASSFMGDSGRPYEQYF.

CDR3 sequence reads: CASSLGGHEQYF. The CDR3 DNA reads TGTGCCAGCAGCCTCGGGGGGCACGAGCAGTACTTC. V usage is TRBV6-5 and J usage is TRBJ2-7, with D possibly being TRBD2 (7 bases). Per germline, CDR1 MNHEY and CDR2 SVGAGI. This CDR3 region has 12 residues. V was pared by 6 bases and J by 5 bases, with 11 bases between.

The CDR3 protein is CASSQESQGHQPQHF. The DNA for the CDR3 is TGCGCCAGCAGCCAAGAGTCGCAGGGGCATCAGCCCCAGCATTTT. The rearrangement uses TRBV4-3 and TRBJ1-5, with D possibly being TRBD1 (6 bases). There are 15 residues in the CDR3. V gave up 0 bases and J gave up 5 bases, with 11 bases separating them. CDR1 is LGHNA and CDR2 is YSLEER in the germline V gene.

The chain recombines TRBV11-1 with TRBJ2-5, with a tentative D call TRBD2 (5 bases). This CDR3 contains 14 residues. Trimming stripped 4 bases from V and 3 bases from J, with 12 bases between. From germline, CDR1 is SGHAT and CDR2 FQDESV (reference sequence). Written as DNA, the CDR3 is TGTGCCAGCAGCTATGGACTGGGGAAAGAGACCCAGTACTTC. Its protein product is CASSYGLGKETQYF.

The chain has TRBV9 and TRBJ2-7; a weak D match, TRBD1 (6 bases). The CDR3 sequence is 15 residues long. Germline CDR1 SGDLS, CDR2 YYNGEE. With 3 bases removed from V and 3 bases from J, the gap between germline ends came to 16 bases. CDR3 amino acids: CASSASGTRNYEQYF. DNA of the CDR3: TGTGCCAGCAGCGCCTCCGGGACAAGAAACTACGAGCAGTACTTC.

This chain connects TRBV30 to TRBJ2-7, with D hard to call. The CDR3 sequence is 14 residues long. The germline gives CDR1 GTSNPN, CDR2 SVGIG (reference sequence). Trimming shortened V by 2 bases and J by 3 bases, and 14 bases separated the two germline ends. CDR3 nucleotide sequence: TGTGCCTGGAGTTCGGATGGTAGAAACTACGAGCAGTACTTC. Its translation is CAWSSDGRNYEQYF.

The chain is built from TRBV19 and TRBJ2-7; the D gene is possibly TRBD1 (6 bases). Trimming removed 2 bases at V and 3 bases at J, with 11 bases between. Germline assignment: CDR1 LNHDA and CDR2 SQIVND (reference sequence). This CDR3 has 14 residues. The CDR3 coding sequence is TGTGCCAGTAGTATAAGCCAGGGGAACTACGAGCAGTACTTC. This encodes CASSISQGNYEQYF.

The rearrangement joins TRBV10-3 to TRBJ2-7; TRBD1 matches at 8 bases. This CDR3 is built from 16 residues. The V segment lost 3 bases and the J segment 4 bases; nucleotides outside the gene matches: 11. CDR1 is ENHRY, CDR2 SYGVKD, per germline. CDR3 region: CAISEGGGQGRYEQYF. CDR3 sequence (DNA): TGTGCCATCAGTGAAGGGGGAGGACAGGGAAGGTACGAGCAGTACTTC.

The chain joins TRBV5-6 to TRBJ1-2, with no clear D. The CDR3 runs to 14 residues. The V end was cut by 4 bases, the J end by 7 bases, with 17 bases between. Per the germline V gene, CDR1 is SGHDT and CDR2 is YYEEEE. The CDR3 nucleotides are TGTGCCAGCAGCCAGACAATCTCTCGGGGTGGCTACACCTTC. Its translation is CASSQTISRGGYTF.

The gene calls are TRBV9 and TRBJ2-1, with 7 bases aligning to TRBD2. Trimming removed 0 bases from V and 6 bases from J; junction bases left unmatched: 9. The CDR3 runs to 16 residues. Germline lookup yields CDR1 SGDLS and CDR2 YYNGEE. CDR3 amino acids: CASSVDPAGLFNEQFF. The DNA for the CDR3 is TGTGCCAGCAGCGTAGATCCAGCGGGACTCTTCAATGAGCAGTTCTTC.

The chain uses TRBV9 and TRBJ2-4; tentatively, D is TRBD2 (6 bases). The ends were cut back, 0 bases at V and 5 bases at J, with 21 bases in the middle. There are 18 residues in the CDR3. CDR1 is SGDLS and CDR2 is YYNGEE in the germline V gene. The CDR3, as DNA: TGTGCCAGCAGCGTAGGGGCCGGCGGGGCTGGCGGGGAAAACATTCAGTACTTC. This encodes CASSVGAGGAGGENIQYF.

The chain is built from TRBV13 and TRBJ1-2; D is perhaps TRBD1 (5 bases). The CDR3 length is 14 residues. The germline gives CDR1 PRHDT, CDR2 FYEKMQ (reference sequence). Trimming left V 8 bases short and J 0 bases short, with 13 bases between. CDR3 nucleotides: TGTGCCAGCCGCCGGGGGGAGACTAACTATGGCTACACCTTC. It translates to CASRRGETNYGYTF.

The chain joins TRBV29-1 to TRBJ1-2; D call uncertain. CDR3 length equals 12 residues. Trimming pared 5 bases from V and 3 bases from J, leaving 10 bases between. Germline CDR1 and CDR2: SQVTM and ANQGSEA. CDR3 amino acids: CSVPTRDYGYTF. The CDR3 nucleotides are TGCAGCGTTCCAACTCGAGACTATGGCTACACCTTC.

This chain's CDR3 is CASSLIAGGTETQYF. CDR3 coding DNA: TGTGCCAGCAGCTTAATAGCGGGAGGAACCGAGACCCAGTACTTC. The J gene is TRBJ2-5, the V gene TRBV7-2; TRBD2 matches at 10 bases. The CDR3 loop spans 15 amino acids. Germline V CDR1 and CDR2: SGHTA, FQGNSA. Unmatched junction bases numbered 5, after V lost 2 bases and J lost 5 bases.

The genes are TRBV5-1 and TRBJ1-1; TRBD1 matches 7 bases. With V trimmed by 4 bases and J by 7 bases, 10 bases remained unmatched. The CDR3 sequence is 14 residues long. Germline V CDR1 and CDR2: SGHRS, YFSETQ. In DNA form, the CDR3 reads TGCGCCAGCAGCCTGACAGGGATGCGGGGTGAAGCTTTCTTT. This codes for CASSLTGMRGEAFF.

The chain carries TRBV6-7 and TRBJ2-7; D is ambiguous. TRBV6-7 is an ORF for which the function is uncertain. Trimming shortened V by 6 bases and J by 3 bases, and 18 bases separated the two germline ends. CDR3 length: 15 residues. CDR3 nucleotides: TGTGCCAGCAGCCTCGGACCCCAGGTTTTCTACGAGCAGTACTTC. Protein sequence: CASSLGPQVFYEQYF.

The CDR3 nucleotides read TGTGCCAGCAGCGTATTAAGCGGGCACAGCACAGATACGCAGTATTTT. It codes for CASSVLSGHSTDTQYF. V is TRBV9 and J is TRBJ2-3; tentative D call: TRBD2 (6 bases). This CDR3 has 16 amino acids. Germline V CDR1 and CDR2: SGDLS, YYNGEE. With 1 base removed from V and 0 bases from J, the gap between germline ends came to 12 bases.

V is TRBV4-1 and J is TRBJ2-3, with a weak D call TRBD2 (5 bases). Germline lookup yields CDR1 MGHRA and CDR2 YSYEKL. V was shortened by 4 bases and J by 2 bases, with 13 bases between the two germline ends. The CDR3 is made up of 15 amino acids. The chain's CDR3 is CASSLRLDSTDTQYF. In nucleotides, the CDR3 is TGCGCCAGCAGCCTCCGTCTGGACTCCACAGATACGCAGTATTTT.

The rearrangement joins TRBV12-5 to TRBJ2-1; D is ambiguous. Germline V gives CDR1 LGHNT, CDR2 FRNRAP. V was shortened by 5 bases and J by 6 bases, with 14 bases between the two germline ends. The CDR3 is 14 residues long. As DNA, the CDR3 is TGTGCTAGTGGTCCGTCGACGCTGCCCAATGAGCAGTTCTTC. Translating it yields CASGPSTLPNEQFF. Drawing the rest from reference TRBV12-5 and TRBJ2-1, the complete variable domain is DARVTQTPRHKVTEMGQEVTMRCQPILGHNTVFWYRQTMMQGLELLAYFRNRAPLDDSGMPKDRFSAEMPDATLATLKIQPSEPRDSAVYFCASGPSTLPNEQFFGPGTRLTVL.

This clone occurred once. The V and J genes are TRBV18 and TRBJ2-4; 9 nucleotides agree with TRBD2. Germline V gene lookup returns CDR1 KGHSH and CDR2 LQKENI. V lost 3 bases to trimming and J lost 12 bases; unmatched junction nucleotides: 3. The CDR3 runs to 12 residues. This CDR3 is CASSPDSGSQYF. As DNA, the CDR3 is TGTGCCAGCTCACCCGATAGCGGGAGTCAGTACTTC.

The gene calls are TRBV7-2 and TRBJ2-7; D unclear. The germline V and J ends were trimmed by 2 bases and 2 bases, with 10 bases remaining between them. Germline lookup yields CDR1 SGHTA and CDR2 FQGNSA. The CDR3 totals 14 residues. The CDR3 DNA is TGTGCCAGCAGCTTACGGATTAGTACCTACGAGCAGTACTTC. Translated: CASSLRISTYEQYF.

The chain joins TRBV30 to TRBJ2-7, with 7 bases lining up with TRBD2. V trimming: 0 bases; J trimming: 6 bases; junction bases outside the gene matches: 14. The CDR3 consists of 16 residues. The germline V gene has CDR1 GTSNPN and CDR2 SVGIG (reference sequence). CDR3 DNA: TGTGCCTGGAGTGTAATCCGCGGGAGTCTGATACGCGAGCAGTACTTC. Residues: CAWSVIRGSLIREQYF.

The chain employs TRBV30 and TRBJ2-5, with 10 bases identical to TRBD2. V lost 5 bases to trimming and J lost 4 bases; unmatched junction nucleotides: 4. From germline, CDR1 is GTSNPN and CDR2 SVGIG (reference sequence). This CDR3 is built from 13 residues. The CDR3 reads CAWRLAGVETQYF. As DNA, the CDR3 is TGTGCCTGGCGCCTAGCGGGAGTAGAGACCCAGTACTTC.

The chain has TRBV7-9 and TRBJ2-7, with a weak D call TRBD2 (6 bases). This CDR3 is 13 amino acids long. Germline lookup yields CDR1 SEHNR and CDR2 FQNEAQ (reference sequence). With 1 base removed from V and 5 bases from J, the gap between germline ends came to 9 bases. The CDR3 sequence is CASSLGGLDEQYF. In nucleotides, the CDR3 is TGTGCCAGCAGCTTAGGGGGACTCGACGAGCAGTACTTC.